This record looks at one T cell receptor beta chain sequence and its context. Its antigen remains unidentified. There are no base qualities to consult, and no much larger clone falls within one base. CDR1 SGDLS and CDR2 YYNGEE are derived from the germline V gene. There are 14 amino acids in the CDR3, from cysteine to phenylalanine inclusive. This entry keeps only the CDR3 DNA: 42 bases, framed from base 1. V lost 0 bases and J lost 5 bases; the stretch between them is 10 bases long. The sample is drawn from a study of stem cell transplantation in POMP-related autoinflammatory disease (dated by TCRdb to 2020 to 2023). The study in broad terms: According to the study's hypothesis, the TRB repertoire gets skewed because defective thymoproteasomes impair MHC class I-dependent CD8+ T-cell differentiation and positive selection. Before transplant, patients showed CD4+ naive T-cell skewing, low CD8+ T-cell proportions, and reduced T-cell cytokine secretion. DNA chimerism analysis after transplant demonstrated 100% donor engraftment of neutrophils and platelets for up to one year. The effect of POMP deficiency on T-cell receptor beta repertoire diversity and CDR3 characteristics was assessed using high-throughput TRB sequencing. The study at large found these results: PRAID patients trended toward lower TRB diversity and higher clonality across all analyzed T-cell subsets. A restricted number of unique TRB V-J gene pairings was observed in PRAID patients. In PRAID patients, the trend toward lower diversity and increased clonality reached statistical significance only for regulatory T cells.

Libraries were prepared through the immunoSEQ multiplex PCR assay. For the original study's pipeline: Shannon entropy, which accounts for clonal size distribution, was used to quantify repertoire diversity. The Gini-Simpson index (Simpson_1-D) was used to measure inequality of clonotype distribution. TCRdb carries this immuneACCESS record with in-frame sequences only. Its versions omit some clonotypes, under half of them owing to an unresolved V gene in the studies checked, with the rest unexplained. Clone size and the V and J calls come from that table; the DNA yielded D and trimming. A total of 68,000 or so clones appear in this sample, approximately 90% of them only once. About 0.7% of the sample belongs to the ten largest clones. The sample's time point label is to be understood as: after hematopoietic stem cell transplant. PRAID was characterized by prominent immunodeficiency alongside autoinflammation. Before TRB sequencing, the T-cell subsets, namely conventional T cells, CD8+ T cells, regulatory T cells, and T follicular helper cells, were sorted.

The sample here was CD4+ T cells from PBMCs, taken after stem cell transplantation. The receptor was isolated from a human patient with POMP-related autoinflammation and immune dysregulation (PRAID). Some T cells may have been brought in with the graft after a transplant. The sequence is built from TRBV9 and TRBJ2-3; the D gene is perhaps TRBD2, from 7 matching bases. The CDR3 amino acid sequence is: CASSVAGEGDTQYF. In nucleotides, the sequence is TGTGCCAGCAGCGTAGCAGGGGAGGGAGATACGCAGTATTTT. Reference TRBV9 and TRBJ2-3 proteins supply the regions before and after the CDR3; the full variable domain is: DSGVTQTPKHLITATGQRVTLRCSPRSGDLSVYWYQQSLDQGLQFLIQYYNGEERAKGNILERFSAQQFPDLHSELNLSSLELGDSALYFCASSVAGEGDTQYFGPGTRLTVL.